This T cell receptor (beta chain) was recovered during a study of blood T cell repertoires in COVID-19 (dated by TCRdb to 2020 to 2021). Notes on the research overall: Samples from collaborators originated in the United States, Italy and Spain and spanned both the acute and convalescent phases of COVID-19. Where HLA class I and class II types were available, the types were taken from metadata supplied by the sample provider, not from assay-based typing. Sample metadata almost always included a de-identified subject ID, COVID-19 status, age in years and sex. Deeply sampled blood TCRbeta repertoires from subjects exposed to, actively infected with, or recovered from COVID-19 were included in the dataset. A freely available public database, intended as a resource for researchers studying the immune response to SARS-CoV-2, is where the repertoires were released. The samples were drawn from the first 160 participants of the ongoing ImmuneRACE study and from under 1,500 subjects provided by 6 global collaborators. The material from the prospective study consisted of cDNA or gDNA derived from T cells, B-cell-depleted T cells, or PBMCs. Beyond this particular receptor, the publication reports: Clinical and demographic metadata were provided uncurated, with the amount varying by source and participant.

The CDR3 runs 14 amino acids, cysteine and phenylalanine included. Just the 42-base CDR3 DNA is kept, in frame starting at base 1. CDR1 SGHVS and CDR2 FQNEAQ are derived from the germline V gene. Cut back by 1 base and 3 bases, the V and J ends lie 9 bases apart. TCRbeta CDR3 regions were amplified from genomic DNA using the immunoSEQ Assay, a bias-controlled multiplex PCR. In the source study's methods: Nucleated cell counts per sample were estimated from amplification of reference gene primers within the assay. To quantify the absolute abundance of each unique TCRbeta CDR3 rearrangement, sequence reads were collapsed and filtered. Productive Simpson clonality was computed per sample as the square root of Simpson's diversity index over productive rearrangements. TCRdb took this table from immuneACCESS and kept in-frame rearrangements with V and J called. Such tables lack part of the clones; where checked against another copy, unresolved V genes explain under half of the gap, and the rest is unexplained. The DNA was the basis for D and trimming; V, J and clone size are from that table. Recorded for this sample are a few hundred thousand clones; about 80% of them occurred a single time. The ten most abundant clones make up around 3.5% of the sample.

Regarding this clone: It lacks a known antigen. No base qualities exist here, and no much larger clone lies one base off it.

In the prospective study, participants were roughly 18 to 100 years old, resided in fewer than 25 geographic areas of the United States, and were enrolled through a virtual design. Cohort assignment in the prospective study relied on participant-reported clinical history from a screening survey and a study questionnaire. ImmuneRACE Cohort 3 recovered participants were defined by two consecutive negative NP/OP PCR tests, healthcare professional clearance, or symptom resolution. Mobile phlebotomists in the prospective study collected whole blood, serum and a nasopharyngeal or oropharyngeal swab from every participant. Participants in the prospective study had the option to provide additional blood draws and questionnaires over an approximately two-month period. Before DNA extraction, blood samples from the prospective study were shipped at room temperature or frozen.

The sequenced sample was PBMCs or T cells enriched from blood (not recorded which). The clonotype comes from a man aged 45-60 years who had recovered from COVID-19. The receptor chain draws on TRBV7-8 and TRBJ1-2; no confident D gene assignment can be made. The CDR3 corresponds to CASSLGQADYGYTF. The bases are TGTGCCAGCAGCTTAGGGCAGGCTGACTATGGCTACACCTTC.